A single sample gave rise to the 6 T cell receptor beta chains below, sequenced in a study of T cell responses to AZD1222 COVID-19 vaccine. Method: immunoSEQ multiplex PCR; TCRdb's copy keeps in-frame clones and lacks some. The table shows 110,000 to 150,000 clones, with 80% to 95% occurring only once. The sample consisted of peripheral blood, taken on day 0 of AZD1222 vaccination. Receptor source: an adult in good health.

This rearrangement joins TRBV28 to TRBJ2-3; 11 bases line up with TRBD1. The CDR3 is made up of 19 amino acids. Per the germline V gene, CDR1 is MDHEN and CDR2 is SYDVKM. Trimming took 8 bases from V and 4 from J; bases not matched to a gene: 20. The CDR3 sequence is CASGTGGQGVSTRPDTQYF. As DNA, the CDR3 is TGTGCCAGCGGAACGGGGGGACAGGGGGTTAGCACCCGCCCAGATACGCAGTATTTT.

The gene calls are TRBV27 and TRBJ2-1; D is uncertain. The CDR3 has 12 residues. Between the trimmed V and J ends, which lost 4 bases and 2 bases, there was a span of 3 bases. Germline V gene lookup returns CDR1 MNHEY and CDR2 SMNVEV (reference sequence). CDR3 sequence reads: CASSSTYNEQFF. CDR3 DNA: TGTGCCAGCAGTTCCACCTACAATGAGCAGTTCTTC.

V usage is TRBV6-5 and J usage is TRBJ1-5; 8 nucleotides match TRBD1. The CDR3 loop spans 14 amino acids. V gave up 3 bases and J gave up 6 bases; unmatched junction bases: 4. Germline V gene lookup returns CDR1 MNHEY and CDR2 SVGAGI. The CDR3 nucleotides are TGTGCCAGCAGTTATTCAGGGGGCATTCAGCCCCAGCATTTT. It is translated as CASSYSGGIQPQHF.

The chain recombines TRBV28 with TRBJ1-3; unclear D gene. Germline-derived CDR1 and CDR2 are MDHEN and SYDVKM. Trimming stripped 3 bases from V and 2 bases from J, with 8 bases between. The CDR3 has 14 amino acids. CDR3 bases: TGTGCCAGCAGTTTTACGGGTCCTGGAAACACCATATATTTT. This sequence encodes CASSFTGPGNTIYF.

The V gene is TRBV11-2, the J gene TRBJ2-7; D not certain. This CDR3 region has 14 residues. Trimming took off 3 bases at V and 3 bases at J, with 12 bases between the two ends. Germline CDR1 SGHAT, CDR2 FQNNGV. In DNA form, the CDR3 reads TGTGCCAGCAGCTTCGTCTCTGCAGACTACGAGCAGTACTTC. Protein sequence: CASSFVSADYEQYF.

The V gene is TRBV19, the J gene TRBJ2-1, with D possibly matching TRBD2 (7 bases). Germline-derived CDR1 and CDR2 are LNHDA and SQIVND (reference sequence). Trimming shortened V by 10 bases and J by 3 bases, and 19 bases separated the two germline ends. The CDR3 has 15 residues. In DNA form, the CDR3 reads TGTGCCACCGGGGGGCAGGCGTCTTACTACAATGAGCAGTTCTTC. This sequence encodes CATGGQASYYNEQFF.